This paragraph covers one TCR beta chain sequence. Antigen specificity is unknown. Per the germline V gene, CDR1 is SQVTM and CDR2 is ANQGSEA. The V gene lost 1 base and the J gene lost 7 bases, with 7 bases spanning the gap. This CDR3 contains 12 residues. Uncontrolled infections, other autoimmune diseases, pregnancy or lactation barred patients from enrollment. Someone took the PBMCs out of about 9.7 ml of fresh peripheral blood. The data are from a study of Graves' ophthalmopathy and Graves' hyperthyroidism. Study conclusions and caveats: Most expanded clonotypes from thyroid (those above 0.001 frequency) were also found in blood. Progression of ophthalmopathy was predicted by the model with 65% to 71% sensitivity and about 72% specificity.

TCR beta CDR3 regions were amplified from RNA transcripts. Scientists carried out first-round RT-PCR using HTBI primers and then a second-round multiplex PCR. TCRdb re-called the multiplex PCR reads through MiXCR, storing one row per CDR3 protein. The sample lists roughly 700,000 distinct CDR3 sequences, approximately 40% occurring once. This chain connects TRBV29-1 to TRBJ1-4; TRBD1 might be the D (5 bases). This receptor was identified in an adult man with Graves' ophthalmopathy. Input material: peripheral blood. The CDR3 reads CSVEVRGEKLFF. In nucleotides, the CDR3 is TGCAGCGTTGAAGTTAGGGGTGAAAAACTGTTTTTT.